This T cell receptor (beta chain) was identified during a study of beta chain features in type 1 diabetes. In this sample, this clone turned up a few times. The CDR3 length is 11 residues. Per the germline V gene, CDR1 is ENHRY and CDR2 is SYGVKD. Trimming took 10 bases from V and 4 from J; bases not matched to a gene: 3. Of the isolated RNA, all was reverse transcribed, and so the sequenced material was expressed TCRB transcripts. Profiling relied on immunoSEQ multiplex PCR, and the TCRdb table lists in-frame clones only, not all of them. The sample consists of about 930,000 clones, 15% to 20% of them appearing once. Via CD45RO/CCR7/CD25/CD127/CD95/CD27, cells of the CD4+ naive, central memory, regulatory and stem cell-like memory subsets were sorted.

The rearrangement uses TRBV10-3 and TRBJ1-1; TRBD1 aligns across 7 bases. Material for sequencing was naive CD4+ T cells from blood. This clonotype was sampled from a woman aged 18-30 years in good health. The CDR3 loop is CATTGATEAFF. DNA of the CDR3: TGTGCCACTACAGGGGCCACTGAAGCTTTCTTT.